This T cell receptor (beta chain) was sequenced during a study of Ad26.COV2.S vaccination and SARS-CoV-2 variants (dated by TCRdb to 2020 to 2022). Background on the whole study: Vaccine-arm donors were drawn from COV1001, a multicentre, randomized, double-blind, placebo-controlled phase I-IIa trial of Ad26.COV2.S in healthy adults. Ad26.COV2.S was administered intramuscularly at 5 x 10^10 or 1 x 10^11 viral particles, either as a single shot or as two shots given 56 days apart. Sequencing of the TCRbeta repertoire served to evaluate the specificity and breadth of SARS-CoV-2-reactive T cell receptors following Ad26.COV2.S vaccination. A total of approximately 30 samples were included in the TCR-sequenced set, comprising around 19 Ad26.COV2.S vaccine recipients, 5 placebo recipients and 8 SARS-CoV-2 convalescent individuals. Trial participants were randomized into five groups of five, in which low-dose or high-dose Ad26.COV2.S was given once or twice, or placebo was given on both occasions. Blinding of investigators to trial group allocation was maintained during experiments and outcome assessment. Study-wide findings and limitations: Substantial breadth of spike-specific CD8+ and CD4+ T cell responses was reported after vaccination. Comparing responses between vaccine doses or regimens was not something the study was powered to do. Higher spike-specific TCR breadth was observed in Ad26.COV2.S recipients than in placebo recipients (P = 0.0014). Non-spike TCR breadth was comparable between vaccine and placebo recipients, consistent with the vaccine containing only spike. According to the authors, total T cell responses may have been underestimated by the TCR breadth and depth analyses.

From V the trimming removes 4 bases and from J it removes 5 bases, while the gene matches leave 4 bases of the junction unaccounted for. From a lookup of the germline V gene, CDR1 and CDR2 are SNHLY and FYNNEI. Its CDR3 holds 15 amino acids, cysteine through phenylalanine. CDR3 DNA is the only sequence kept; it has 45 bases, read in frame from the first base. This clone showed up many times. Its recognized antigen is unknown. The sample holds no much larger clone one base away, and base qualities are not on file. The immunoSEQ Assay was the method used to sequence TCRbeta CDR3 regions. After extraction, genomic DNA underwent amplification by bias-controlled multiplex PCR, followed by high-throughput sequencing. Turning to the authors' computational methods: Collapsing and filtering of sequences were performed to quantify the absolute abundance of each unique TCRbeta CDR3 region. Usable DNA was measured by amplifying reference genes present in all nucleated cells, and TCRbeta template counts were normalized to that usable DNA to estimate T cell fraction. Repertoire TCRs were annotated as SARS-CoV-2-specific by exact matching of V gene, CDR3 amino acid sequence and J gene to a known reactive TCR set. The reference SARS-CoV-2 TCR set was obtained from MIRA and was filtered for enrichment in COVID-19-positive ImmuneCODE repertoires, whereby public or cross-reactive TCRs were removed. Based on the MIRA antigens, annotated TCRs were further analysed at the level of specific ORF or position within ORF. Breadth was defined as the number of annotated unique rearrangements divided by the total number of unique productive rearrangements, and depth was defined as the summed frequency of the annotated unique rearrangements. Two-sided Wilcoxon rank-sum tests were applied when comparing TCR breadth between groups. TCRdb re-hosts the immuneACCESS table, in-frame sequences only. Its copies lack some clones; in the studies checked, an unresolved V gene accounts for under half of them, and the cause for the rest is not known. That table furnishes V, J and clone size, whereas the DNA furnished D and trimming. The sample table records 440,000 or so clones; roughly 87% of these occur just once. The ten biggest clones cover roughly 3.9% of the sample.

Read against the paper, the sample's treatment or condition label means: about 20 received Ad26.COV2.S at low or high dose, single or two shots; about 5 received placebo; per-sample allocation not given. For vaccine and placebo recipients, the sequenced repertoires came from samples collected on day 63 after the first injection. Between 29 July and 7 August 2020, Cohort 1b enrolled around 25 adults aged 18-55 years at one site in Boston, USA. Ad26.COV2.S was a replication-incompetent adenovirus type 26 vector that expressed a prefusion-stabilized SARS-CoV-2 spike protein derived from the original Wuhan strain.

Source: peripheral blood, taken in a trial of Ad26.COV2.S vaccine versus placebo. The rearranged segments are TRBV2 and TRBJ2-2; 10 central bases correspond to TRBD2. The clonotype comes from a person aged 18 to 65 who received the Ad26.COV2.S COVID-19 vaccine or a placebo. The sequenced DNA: TGTGCCAGCAGTGGGCCTAGCGGGAGAACCGGGGAGCTGTTTTTT. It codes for CASSGPSGRTGELFF.